The 29 T cell receptor beta chains listed next were all sequenced from one sample in a study of blood T cells in healthy people across ages (dated by TCRdb to the mid-2010s). Libraries were built with 5' RACE. The sample was run on an Illumina HiSeq 2500. A second PCR of roughly 6 to 11 cycles was run with a J-beta primer mix and a sample-barcoded 5' primer. The public reads were run again by TCRdb, first through fastp at Q25 and then through MiXCR, and only productive beta chains were kept. Under each unique CDR3 protein, matching rows form one entry showing the most common genes and DNA. The sample profile shows roughly 1.7 million distinct CDR3 sequences; 30% to 35% of them were found once. The top ten clones comprise over 9% of the sample. The sequencing input was blood. These receptor sequences come from a woman aged 25 to 39 in good health.

The chain employs TRBV28 and TRBJ2-3, with TRBD2 identical over 14 bases. V shed 5 bases and J 3 bases; nucleotides not matched to a gene: 13. The CDR3 extends over 19 amino acids. Germline V CDR1 and CDR2: MDHEN, SYDVKM. CDR3 sequence reads: CASSLLTSGRVLGTDTQYF. CDR3 nucleotides: TGTGCCAGCAGTCTATTGACTAGCGGGAGGGTCTTGGGAACAGATACGCAGTATTTT.

The chain joins TRBV3-1 to TRBJ1-1; 9 bases match TRBD1. Germline CDR1 reads LGHDT; CDR2 reads YNNKEL (reference sequence). J was trimmed by 1 base and V by 0 bases; bases with no gene match: 6. This CDR3 has 17 residues. As DNA, the CDR3 is TGTGCCAGCAGCCAAGATCGGACAGGGGTGAAGAACACTGAAGCTTTCTTT. Amino acid sequence: CASSQDRTGVKNTEAFF.

The rearrangement links TRBV3-1 to TRBJ2-2; D is possibly TRBD1 or TRBD2 (5 bases each). Between the trimmed V and J ends, which lost 1 base and 2 bases, there was a span of 14 bases. Germline V lookup: CDR1 LGHDT, CDR2 YNNKEL (reference sequence). The CDR3 loop spans 17 amino acids. The CDR3 DNA reads TGTGCCAGCAGCCAAGTTGGGACGGTCTTTAACACCGGGGAGCTGTTTTTT. This translates into CASSQVGTVFNTGELFF.

The chain uses TRBV15 and TRBJ2-5, with D maybe TRBD2 (6 bases). This CDR3 has 15 residues. V shed 1 base and J shed 2 bases, with 11 bases lying between them. Germline CDR1 is LNHNV and CDR2 is YYDKDF (reference sequence). The DNA of the CDR3 is TGTGCCACCAGCAGAGCCGGCGGACTACAAGAGACCCAGTACTTC. This codes for CATSRAGGLQETQYF.

This chain connects TRBV11-2 to TRBJ1-2; D perhaps matches TRBD1 (6 bases). Trimming left V 5 bases short and J 4 bases short, with 17 bases between. CDR1 and CDR2 (germline): SGHAT, FQNNGV. The CDR3 is made up of 15 amino acids. CDR3 sequence reads: CASSASRRGGYGYTF. CDR3 DNA sequence: TGTGCCAGCAGCGCTTCAAGAAGAGGGGGCTATGGCTACACCTTC.

This chain joins TRBV7-2 and TRBJ2-1; D perhaps matches TRBD1 (6 bases). V was pared by 5 bases and J by 6 bases, with 17 bases between. This CDR3 is built from 15 residues. From germline, CDR1 is SGHTA and CDR2 FQGNSA. In DNA, the CDR3 is TGTGCCAGCAGCGTAACCCACAGGGACCCCAATGAGCAGTTCTTC. Protein sequence: CASSVTHRDPNEQFF. The complete variable domain, with remaining parts taken from reference TRBV7-2 and TRBJ2-1, reads GAGVSQSPSNKVTEKGKDVELRCDPISGHTALYWYRQSLGQGLEFLIYFQGNSAPDKSGLPSDRFSAERTGGSVSTLTIQRTQQEDSAVYLCASSVTHRDPNEQFFGPGTRLTVL.

The chain carries TRBV6-1 and TRBJ2-2; either TRBD1 or TRBD2 may fit D (5 bases each). Between the trimmed V and J ends, which lost 4 bases and 7 bases, there was a span of 13 bases. CDR1 and CDR2 (germline): MNHNS, SASEGT. The CDR3 sequence is 14 residues long. The CDR3 loop reads CASSVGEVNGELFF. CDR3 coding DNA: TGTGCCAGCAGTGTGGGGGAAGTAAACGGGGAGCTGTTTTTT.

The chain links TRBV5-4 to TRBJ2-5; 8 bases agree with TRBD1. Looked up from germline, CDR1 is SGHNT and CDR2 is YYREEE (reference sequence). The CDR3 totals 15 residues. The trim removed 0 bases at V and 5 bases at J, leaving 6 bases unmatched. CDR3 DNA sequence: TGTGCCAGCAGCTTGGGGACAGGGCGGTTTGAGACCCAGTACTTC. Translated, it gives CASSLGTGRFETQYF.

The V gene is TRBV6-4, the J gene TRBJ1-4, with a weak D call TRBD1 (5 bases). Germline-derived CDR1 and CDR2 are MRHNA and SNTAGT. The CDR3 runs to 15 residues. The V end lost 0 bases, the J end lost 7 bases, and 12 bases lay between the germline ends. The DNA for the CDR3 is TGTGCCAGCAGTGACTCTTTCCGAAGGGGTGAAAAACTGTTTTTT. Protein sequence: CASSDSFRRGEKLFF.

This clonotype was counted a few times. J is TRBJ2-1 and V is TRBV6-1; D unresolved. This CDR3 contains 11 residues. V lost 7 bases and J 4 bases, leaving 5 bases between the germline ends. Germline V gene sequence: CDR1 MNHNS, CDR2 SASEGT. The CDR3 DNA follows: TGTGCCAGCATCGGGTACAATGAGCAGTTCTTC. Its protein product is CASIGYNEQFF.

As regards this clonotype: One end of the junction fails to match germline, which may point to a read error. V and J are TRBV28 and TRBJ1-2; 10 bases map to TRBD1. The length of the CDR3 is 17 residues. Germline V CDR1 and CDR2: MDHEN, SYDVKM. CDR3 residues: CASRFWDRGAFNYGYTF. The CDR3 DNA follows: TGTGCCAGCAGGTTCTGGGACAGGGGCGCCTTCAACTATGGTTACACCTTC.

This clonotype was detected many times. The chain uses TRBV27 and TRBJ2-7; TRBD1 matches 7 bases. With 5 bases clipped from V and 6 bases from J, the junction kept 10 bases outside the gene matches. This CDR3 is built from 14 residues. Germline CDR1 and CDR2: MNHEY and SMNVEV (reference sequence). As DNA, the CDR3 is TGTGCCAGCAGTCACGGGACAGATTTCCCCGAGCAGTACTTC. It is translated as CASSHGTDFPEQYF.

This clonotype was found once. One end of the junction varies from germline; a read error may be responsible. The chain combines TRBV27 with TRBJ2-7; tentatively, D is TRBD1 or TRBD2 (6 bases each). This CDR3 is built from 15 residues. Germline lookup yields CDR1 MNHEY and CDR2 SMNVEV (reference sequence). The CDR3 region is CASSLSIRGPYGQYF. The CDR3 DNA reads as TGTGCCAGCAGTTTATCAATCCGGGGGCCCTACGGGCAGTACTTC.

This clonotype was seen at least ten times. The chain combines TRBV18 with TRBJ2-3, with D unclear. With 4 bases removed from V and 2 bases from J, the gap between germline ends came to 13 bases. This CDR3 spans 15 amino acids. Germline V gives CDR1 KGHSH, CDR2 LQKENI. CDR3 bases: TGTGCCAGCTCACTCGACATTGGGTCCACAGATACGCAGTATTTT. Amino acid sequence: CASSLDIGSTDTQYF.

In this sample, this clonotype turned up many times. The chain combines TRBV7-3 with TRBJ1-2; TRBD1 might be the D (5 bases). Germline CDR1 reads SGHTA; CDR2 reads FQGTGA. There are 15 residues in the CDR3. Deletions cut 4 bases from V and 3 bases from J, with 15 bases between. The CDR3 sequence is CASSSAGGDYYGYTF. The CDR3 coding sequence is TGTGCCAGCAGCTCCGCCGGGGGGGATTACTATGGCTACACCTTC.

This chain links TRBV3-1 with TRBJ1-2; 7 bases are shared with TRBD1. V shed 3 bases and J 3 bases; nucleotides not matched to a gene: 16. Germline V gene lookup returns CDR1 LGHDT and CDR2 YNNKEL (reference sequence). The CDR3 loop spans 18 amino acids. DNA for the CDR3: TGTGCCAGCAGCCACCGTACGCTCCGGGGCAGGGGGGACTATGGCTACACCTTC. It translates to CASSHRTLRGRGDYGYTF. Supplemented by reference TRBV3-1 and TRBJ1-2, the full variable domain reads DTAVSQTPKYLVTQMGNDKSIKCEQNLGHDTMYWYKQDSKKFLKIMFSYNNKELIINETVPNRFSPKSPDKAHLNLHINSLELGDSAVYFCASSHRTLRGRGDYGYTFGSGTRLTVV.

A remark on this clonotype: One end of the junction fails to match germline, which may point to a read error. The chain uses TRBV7-2 and TRBJ1-1; D not resolved. The CDR3 consists of 12 residues. The germline CDR1 and CDR2 sequences are SGHTA and FQGNSA. The CDR3 nucleotides are TGTGCCGGCAGCTTCCAAGGCTCTGAAGCTTTCTTT. This encodes CAGSFQGSEAFF. The full variable domain, with the rest looked up from reference TRBV7-2 and TRBJ1-1, is GAGVSQSPSNKVTEKGKDVELRCDPISGHTALYWYRQSLGQGLEFLIYFQGNSAPDKSGLPSDRFSAERTGGSVSTLTIQRTQQEDSAVYLCAGSFQGSEAFFGQGTRLTVV.

Only one count was recorded for this clonotype. The rearrangement joins TRBV7-9 to TRBJ2-7; TRBD1 matches at 7 bases. The germline gives CDR1 SEHNR, CDR2 FQNEAQ (reference sequence). The CDR3 runs to 15 residues. Trimming at V came to 9 bases and at J to 12 bases, leaving 23 bases not matched to a gene. DNA of the CDR3: TGTGCCAGTAGCCCCAGGGGCGGACCAGGGGGAGAAATGTACTTC. It yields the protein CASSPRGGPGGEMYF.

This clonotype was recorded many times. This rearrangement joins TRBV10-3 to TRBJ2-1, with D tentatively TRBD1 or TRBD2 (6 bases each). Trimming left V 4 bases short and J 6 bases short, with 16 bases between. Germline loops: CDR1 ENHRY, CDR2 SYGVKD. The CDR3 consists of 15 residues. The CDR3 DNA is TGTGCCATCAGTGGGGGGGCCTCTAGCAGCAATGAGCAGTTCTTC. This gives the protein CAISGGASSSNEQFF.

About this clonotype itself: A read error may produce the germline difference seen at one junction end. The genes are TRBV20-1 and TRBJ2-2; 11 nucleotides agree with TRBD2. There are 14 residues in the CDR3. Per germline, CDR1 DFQATT and CDR2 SNEGSKA (reference sequence). The CDR3 here is CSALAGGNTEELFF. The DNA for the CDR3 is TGCAGTGCTCTAGCGGGGGGTAACACCGAGGAGCTGTTTTTT.

CDR3 protein: CSASRQSGRAGYNEQFF. CDR3 in DNA: TGCAGTGCTAGTCGCCAAAGCGGGAGGGCGGGCTACAATGAGCAGTTCTTC. The chain employs TRBV20-1 and TRBJ2-1; TRBD2 matches 10 bases. This CDR3 comprises 17 residues. In germline, CDR1 is DFQATT, CDR2 SNEGSKA (reference sequence). The V segment lost 3 bases and the J segment 3 bases; nucleotides outside the gene matches: 11.

There are a few counts of this clonotype. V usage is TRBV27 and J usage is TRBJ2-5; tentatively, D is TRBD2 (5 bases). The CDR3 length is 16 residues. V lost 0 bases to trimming and J lost 1 base, with 12 bases between them. Germline values: CDR1 MNHEY, CDR2 SMNVEV (reference sequence). The CDR3 loop is CASSLSLRAGQETQYF. The CDR3 bases are TGTGCCAGCAGTTTATCGTTAAGGGCGGGCCAAGAGACCCAGTACTTC.

This clonotype was seen more than once but under ten times. The chain employs TRBV5-1 and TRBJ2-5; D unresolved. V was shortened by 4 bases and J by 5 bases, with 12 bases between the two germline ends. CDR3 length equals 13 residues. The germline V gene has CDR1 SGHRS and CDR2 YFSETQ. CDR3 protein: CASSAGQEETQYF. The CDR3 DNA reads TGCGCCAGCAGCGCTGGGCAGGAGGAGACCCAGTACTTC.

This clonotype was picked up a small number of times. This chain links TRBV4-2 with TRBJ2-1, with TRBD2 matching 10 bases. The ends lost 3 bases at V and 5 bases at J; junction bases unmatched: 1. The germline CDR1 and CDR2 sequences are LGHNA and YNFKEQ. The CDR3 spans 14 residues. CDR3 region: CASSHLAGDNEQFF. In DNA, the CDR3 is TGTGCCAGCAGCCATCTAGCGGGGGACAATGAGCAGTTCTTC.

V is TRBV20-1 and J is TRBJ2-2; D remains unclear. Germline loops: CDR1 DFQATT, CDR2 SNEGSKA (reference sequence). This CDR3 contains 15 residues. Between the trimmed V and J ends, which lost 3 bases and 1 base, there was a span of 12 bases. The CDR3 spells CSASPAPGNTGELFF. The CDR3 DNA follows: TGCAGTGCTAGCCCGGCGCCAGGGAACACCGGGGAGCTGTTTTTT.

Worth noting for this clonotype: Sequence at one end of the junction differs from germline and may be a read error. V is TRBV18 and J is TRBJ2-2; possibly TRBD1 or TRBD2 for D (6 bases each). Germline loops: CDR1 KGHSH, CDR2 LQKENI. The CDR3 totals 14 residues. CDR3 coding DNA: TGTGCCAGCTCACCGGGGGCGAACACCGGGGGGCTGTTTTTT. Translating gives CASSPGANTGGLFF.

This clonotype was detected many times. The gene calls are TRBV20-1 and TRBJ2-7; no reliable D call. Trimming cost V 6 bases and J 2 bases, with 11 bases left between them. The CDR3 is 12 residues long. CDR1 DFQATT and CDR2 SNEGSKA come from the germline V gene (reference sequence). The CDR3 loop is CSATDGPYEQYF. In DNA, the CDR3 is TGCAGTGCCACGGACGGTCCCTACGAGCAGTACTTC.

For this clonotype: A much larger clone is a single base away; this may be a read error. The chain couples TRBV29-1 to TRBJ2-4; perhaps TRBD1 as D (7 bases). The CDR3 runs 13 residues. Germline V gene sequence: CDR1 SQVTM, CDR2 ANQGSEA. The CDR3 DNA reads as TGCAGCTTCCGGGAGAACAGGGGAAACGTTCAGTACTTC. It encodes CSFRENRGNVQYF. Together with reference TRBV29-1 and TRBJ2-4, the CDR3 gives the full variable domain: SAVISQKPSRDICQRGTSLTIQCQVDSQVTMMFWYRQQPGQSLTLIATANQGSEATYESGFVIDKFPISRPNLTFSTLTVSNMSPEDSSIYLCSFRENRGNVQYFGAGTRLSVL.

CDR3 sequence: CASSLRGGRDEQYF. The CDR3 DNA sequence: TGTGCCAGCAGCTTAAGGGGGGGCCGCGACGAGCAGTACTTC. The chain has TRBV7-9 and TRBJ2-7; a weak D match, TRBD2 (7 bases). V was pared by 2 bases and J by 5 bases, with 13 bases between. Germline assignment: CDR1 SEHNR and CDR2 FQNEAQ (reference sequence). The CDR3 runs to 14 residues.